The table lists the clone carrying this T cell receptor beta chain with a few counts. Its antigen is as yet unknown. Expressed TCRB transcripts were sequenced after all isolated RNA was converted to cDNA. Assay used: immunoSEQ multiplex PCR; TCRdb lists only in-frame clones, some missing. Seen here are approximately 160,000 clones, about 9.3% observed once, and the top ten hold 0.4% to 0.55%. The sample comes from a study of beta chain features in type 1 diabetes. Study observations and caveats: At VDJ recombination sites, type 1 diabetes patients had fewer insertions and more deleted nucleotides. Across all four CD4+ subsets, people with type 1 diabetes showed modestly shorter TCRB CDR3s.

A single heparinised blood sample, averaging about 120 mL, was obtained per donor. The source of this sequence is a man aged 30-40 years with type 1 diabetes. The specimen sequenced was central memory CD4+ T cells from blood.

CDR3 residues: CASSNGLAGRTDTQYF. CDR3 DNA sequence: TGCGCCAGCAGCAATGGACTAGCGGGGCGCACAGATACGCAGTATTTT. This chain uses TRBV5-1 with TRBJ2-3, with 12 bases matching TRBD2. V lost 4 bases and J lost 1; bases outside the gene matches: 4. The CDR3 loop spans 16 amino acids. Germline V CDR1 and CDR2: SGHRS, YFSETQ.